This entry lists 19 T cell receptor beta chains sequenced from one sample in a study of cytomegalovirus exposure and HLA in healthy donors. The primer mix had 60 Vbeta and 13 Jbeta primers. Clones were read by immunoSEQ multiplex PCR, and TCRdb kept only the in-frame ones, dropping some. The repertoire holds roughly 160,000 clones, with 70% to 90% as singletons. Material for sequencing was PBMCs. The source of these receptors is a man between 18 and 35 years old in good health and CMV-seropositive.

The chain carries TRBV4-3 and TRBJ1-5; D gene unclear. The germline V gene has CDR1 LGHNA and CDR2 YSLEER. CDR3 size: 15 residues. Trimming left V 0 bases short and J 5 bases short, with 11 bases between. The CDR3 loop reads CASSQDSDTYQPQHF. The CDR3 nucleotides are TGCGCCAGCAGCCAAGATTCAGACACTTATCAGCCCCAGCATTTT.

This clone was counted a single time. This chain links TRBV27 with TRBJ1-1, with a possible D match to TRBD1 (6 bases). The ends were cut back, 3 bases at V and 4 bases at J, with 18 bases in the middle. Germline loops: CDR1 MNHEY, CDR2 SMNVEV (reference sequence). This CDR3 is 16 amino acids long. CDR3 amino acids: CASSFPGAGAGTEAFF. The CDR3 DNA follows: TGTGCCAGCAGTTTCCCCGGGGCGGGGGCGGGCACTGAAGCTTTCTTT.

The rearrangement uses TRBV27 and TRBJ1-6; no reliable D call. This CDR3 is built from 14 residues. Trimming cost V 4 bases and J 6 bases, with 10 bases left between them. Germline assignment: CDR1 MNHEY and CDR2 SMNVEV (reference sequence). The CDR3 DNA is TGTGCCAGCAGTTCGCGGGCTCCTAATTCACCCCTCCACTTT. Its translation is CASSSRAPNSPLHF.

The rearrangement joins TRBV7-2 to TRBJ2-7, with 8 bases matching TRBD2. This CDR3 has 19 amino acids. In germline, CDR1 is SGHTA, CDR2 FQGNSA. Losses at the gene ends were 4 bases for V and 2 bases for J; bases not matched to a gene: 19. In DNA, the CDR3 is TGTGCCAGCAGCTCGACTAAAAGCAGGGGAGCGGGGGTCCCCTACGAGCAGTACTTC. Translation: CASSSTKSRGAGVPYEQYF.

The genes are TRBV11-2 and TRBJ1-1; D possibly corresponds to TRBD1 (6 bases). Trimming removed 0 bases at V and 7 bases at J, with 9 bases between. This CDR3 has 13 amino acids. From germline, CDR1 is SGHAT and CDR2 FQNNGV. DNA of the CDR3: TGTGCCAGCAGCTTAGAAGGGGGTCTTGAAGCTTTCTTT. Protein sequence: CASSLEGGLEAFF. Full variable domain (outside the CDR3, taken from reference TRBV11-2 and TRBJ1-1): EAGVAQSPRYKIIEKRQSVAFWCNPISGHATLYWYQQILGQGPKLLIQFQNNGVVDDSQLPKDRFSAERLKGVDSTLKIQPAKLEDSAVYLCASSLEGGLEAFFGQGTRLTVV.

The V and J genes are TRBV18 and TRBJ2-3; D might be TRBD2 (5 bases). Germline V gene sequence: CDR1 KGHSH, CDR2 LQKENI. This CDR3 is 15 amino acids long. Trimming cost V 3 bases and J 8 bases, with 18 bases left between them. For the CDR3, the DNA is TGTGCCAGCTCACCGATAGACCGGGGTCGTCCTACGCAGTATTTT. As protein: CASSPIDRGRPTQYF.

This clone occurred once. The chain links TRBV9 to TRBJ2-3, with 8 bases that match TRBD1. This CDR3 spans 15 amino acids. Trimming took 3 bases from V and 2 from J; bases not matched to a gene: 5. Germline V gene data show CDR1 as SGDLS and CDR2 as YYNGEE. In DNA, the CDR3 is TGTGCCAGCAGCGGCAGGGGGCTGGTCACAGATACGCAGTATTTT. Translated, it gives CASSGRGLVTDTQYF.

The V call is TRBV5-1, the J call TRBJ1-5, with a weak D call TRBD1 (6 bases). From germline, CDR1 is SGHRS and CDR2 YFSETQ. Trimming took off 0 bases at V and 2 bases at J, with 9 bases between the two ends. The CDR3 has 15 amino acids. CDR3 sequence reads: CASSLEGHGNQPQHF. The CDR3, as DNA: TGCGCCAGCAGCTTGGAGGGACACGGCAATCAGCCCCAGCATTTT.

This clone came up once. The chain employs TRBV27 and TRBJ1-5; possibly TRBD1 for D (6 bases). This CDR3 comprises 15 residues. The germline CDR1 and CDR2 sequences are MNHEY and SMNVEV (reference sequence). The V end was cut by 2 bases, the J end by 6 bases, with 14 bases between. CDR3 nucleotide sequence: TGTGCCAGCAGTTTACTAGGGGGGGTTAGTCAGCCCCAGCATTTT. Its translation: CASSLLGGVSQPQHF.

The J gene is TRBJ1-2, the V gene TRBV23-1; D gene ambiguous. TRBV23-1 is noted as an ORF with a role that remains uncertain. CDR3 length: 13 residues. Trimming shortened V by 4 bases and J by 3 bases, and 9 bases separated the two germline ends. For the CDR3, the DNA is TGCGCCAGCAGTCTTGTCGGGGACTATGGCTACACCTTC. Its protein product is CASSLVGDYGYTF.

The gene calls are TRBV7-6 and TRBJ2-1; 15 bases agree with TRBD2. J gave up 0 bases and V 0 bases, and 9 bases lay outside the gene matches. CDR1 is SGHVS and CDR2 is FNYEAQ in the germline V gene. This CDR3 is built from 21 residues. The CDR3 nucleotides are TGTGCCAGCAGCTTAGCGCAAGGACTAGCGGGGGGGAGAAGCTCCTACAATGAGCAGTTCTTC. This encodes CASSLAQGLAGGRSSYNEQFF.

This clone was counted a single time. This chain uses TRBV7-9 with TRBJ1-2, with no clear D. The germline V gene encodes CDR1 SEHNR and CDR2 FQNEAQ (reference sequence). V lost 0 bases and J lost 4, with 12 bases in between. The CDR3 sequence is 15 residues long. Here the CDR3 DNA reads TGTGCCAGCAGCTTAGCGAGCGGAGCTTCCTATGGCTACACCTTC. Residues: CASSLASGASYGYTF.

The V gene is TRBV2, the J gene TRBJ2-5, with D hard to call. The V end lost 8 bases, the J end lost 1 base, and 14 bases lay between the germline ends. The CDR3 is made up of 14 amino acids. Germline V gene sequence: CDR1 SNHLY, CDR2 FYNNEI. The CDR3 loop reads CASCAPSPQETQYF. DNA for the CDR3: TGTGCCAGCTGCGCCCCCTCGCCCCAAGAGACCCAGTACTTC.

The CDR3 here is CASSLSGAGRTEAFF. In nucleotides, the CDR3 is TGTGCCAGCAGCTTGAGTGGAGCAGGGAGGACTGAAGCTTTCTTT. The rearrangement joins TRBV11-2 to TRBJ1-1; a weak D match, TRBD1 (5 bases). The V and J ends lost 3 bases and 5 bases respectively, with 16 bases between them. There are 15 residues in the CDR3. CDR1 and CDR2 from the germline V gene are SGHAT and FQNNGV.

This clone was observed a handful of times. The chain uses TRBV6-6 and TRBJ2-7, with D maybe TRBD2 (5 bases). The V end lost 5 bases, the J end lost 2 bases, and 10 bases lay between the germline ends. The CDR3 runs 13 residues. The germline V gene has CDR1 MNHNY and CDR2 SVGAGI (reference sequence). The CDR3 DNA sequence: TGTGCCAGCAGTGACGGGGAAGCCTACGAGCAGTACTTC. Translation gives CASSDGEAYEQYF.

The rearrangement links TRBV7-8 to TRBJ1-5, with 7 positions matching TRBD1. Germline V gene lookup returns CDR1 SGHVS and CDR2 FQNEAQ. The CDR3 length is 15 residues. Unmatched junction bases numbered 6, after V lost 0 bases and J lost 7 bases. CDR3 sequence (DNA): TGTGCCAGCAGCTTAGCAGGGGGCGTTGGGCAGCCCCAGCATTTT. Amino acids: CASSLAGGVGQPQHF.

CDR3 amino acids: CASSLRGSPYNSPLHF. As DNA, the CDR3 is TGTGCCAGCAGCTTAAGGGGGTCACCCTATAATTCACCCCTCCACTTT. This chain links TRBV7-9 with TRBJ1-6, with D tentatively TRBD1 (6 bases). Germline-derived CDR1 and CDR2 are SEHNR and FQNEAQ (reference sequence). This CDR3 spans 16 amino acids. Trimming took 2 bases from V and 2 from J, leaving 10 bases between them.

The rearrangement links TRBV5-4 to TRBJ2-5; D is undetermined. There are 14 residues in the CDR3. CDR1 is SGHNT, CDR2 YYREEE, per germline (reference sequence). Trimming left V 3 bases short and J 4 bases short, with 13 bases between. CDR3 in DNA: TGTGCCAGCAGCTCCCCGGGTTACGGAGAGACCCAGTACTTC. Translated, it gives CASSSPGYGETQYF.

Points on this clone: No conserved phenylalanine or tryptophan ends this CDR3, so it is likely a read error. This rearrangement joins TRBV6-9 to TRBJ1-3; the D gene is possibly TRBD1 (5 bases). The CDR3 sequence is 15 residues long. From germline, CDR1 is MNHGY and CDR2 SVAAGI. Trimming left V 4 bases short and J 3 bases short, with 13 bases between. The CDR3 sequence: CASSFWGDGGNTIYL. The CDR3 coding sequence is TGTGCCAGCAGTTTTTGGGGGGACGGTGGAAACACCATATATCTT.